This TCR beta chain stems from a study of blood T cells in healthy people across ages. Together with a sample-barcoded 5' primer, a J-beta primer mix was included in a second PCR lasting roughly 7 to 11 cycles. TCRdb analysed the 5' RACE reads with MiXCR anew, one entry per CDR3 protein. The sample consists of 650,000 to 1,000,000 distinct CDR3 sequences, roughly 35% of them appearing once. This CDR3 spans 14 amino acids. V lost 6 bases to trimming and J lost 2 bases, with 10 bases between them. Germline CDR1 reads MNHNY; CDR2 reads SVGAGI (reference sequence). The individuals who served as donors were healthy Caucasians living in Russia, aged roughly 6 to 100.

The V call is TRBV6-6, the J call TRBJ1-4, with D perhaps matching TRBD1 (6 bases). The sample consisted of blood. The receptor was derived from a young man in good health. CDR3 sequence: CASRFQGTNEKLFF. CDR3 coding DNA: TGTGCCAGCAGGTTCCAGGGGACTAATGAAAAACTGTTTTTT.